Listed here are 9 T cell receptor beta chains from one sample, sequenced in a study of blood T cell repertoires in COVID-19 (dated by TCRdb to 2020 to 2021). The library was built by means of the immunoSEQ multiplex PCR assay. TCRdb limited this immuneACCESS table to in-frame rearrangements with V and J called. A share of clones is missing; checked studies link under half to unresolved V genes, and the rest is unexplained. The sample table lists roughly 410,000 clones, about 89% of them with a count of one. The ten largest make up over 2% of the sample. What was sequenced was peripheral blood. The receptors stem from an older woman with COVID-19, enrolled during active disease.

The chain has TRBV11-2 and TRBJ2-3; D gene unclear. The CDR3 loop spans 16 amino acids. The V gene lost 2 bases and the J gene lost 0 bases, with 12 bases spanning the gap. The V gene's germline CDR1 is SGHAT and CDR2 FQNNGV. The CDR3 here is CASSLMAGTSTDTQYF. DNA for the CDR3: TGTGCCAGCAGCTTAATGGCAGGCACTAGCACAGATACGCAGTATTTT.

V is TRBV10-1 and J is TRBJ1-1; 7 bases fit TRBD1. CDR3 size: 17 residues. V was clipped by 6 bases and J by 1 base; unmatched bases: 14. The germline CDR1 and CDR2 sequences are WNHNN and SYGVQD (reference sequence). As DNA, the CDR3 is TGCGCCAGCAGAAGGGACAGCCTTAACTTGGGGAACACTGAAGCTTTCTTT. Protein sequence: CASRRDSLNLGNTEAFF.

The J gene is TRBJ2-7, the V gene TRBV7-3; D may be TRBD1 (5 bases). CDR1 SGHTA and CDR2 FQGTGA come from the germline V gene. CDR3 size: 14 residues. V was cut by 5 bases and J by 2 bases, with 13 bases left in between. The CDR3 sequence: CASSPSDRPYEQYF. DNA of the CDR3: TGTGCCAGCAGCCCCTCCGACAGACCCTACGAGCAGTACTTC.

The chain links TRBV14 to TRBJ2-5, with D maybe TRBD1 (7 bases). Per germline, CDR1 SGHDN and CDR2 FVKESK. The CDR3 loop spans 17 amino acids. The V end lost 4 bases, the J end lost 7 bases, and 25 bases lay between the germline ends. The CDR3 region is CASSPGRGQGRSGTQYF. CDR3 in DNA: TGTGCCAGCAGCCCAGGAAGGGGGCAGGGACGTAGCGGGACCCAGTACTTC.

The chain combines TRBV18 with TRBJ1-4, with D unclear. V was shortened by 3 bases and J by 3 bases, with 14 bases between the two germline ends. The CDR3 is 16 amino acids. Germline CDR1 is KGHSH and CDR2 is LQKENI. CDR3 DNA: TGTGCCAGCTCACCCTCCCTAGAAGGTCCTAATGAAAAACTGTTTTTT. It translates to CASSPSLEGPNEKLFF.

This rearrangement joins TRBV28 to TRBJ1-1, with TRBD1 identical over 7 bases. This CDR3 has 14 residues. With 4 bases clipped from V and 8 bases from J, the junction kept 10 bases outside the gene matches. Germline CDR1 MDHEN, CDR2 SYDVKM. The chain's CDR3 is CASSSPPGTAEAFF. The CDR3 DNA reads TGTGCCAGCAGTTCACCCCCCGGGACAGCGGAAGCTTTCTTT.

The CDR3 coding sequence is TGTGCCAGCAGACCCTCGGGGGAAAAACTGTTTTTT. This encodes CASRPSGEKLFF. The chain combines TRBV6-5 with TRBJ1-4, with D uncertain. The CDR3 extends over 12 amino acids. The germline gives CDR1 MNHEY, CDR2 SVGAGI. V was clipped by 6 bases and J by 8 bases, with 10 bases between them.

Worth noting for this clone: Other DNA sequences in the sample encode the same CDR3. The CDR3 DNA reads as TGTGCCAGCTCACCCGATAGCCAAGAGACCCAGTACTTC. It yields the protein CASSPDSQETQYF. The J gene is TRBJ2-5, the V gene TRBV18; D is ambiguous. Germline loops: CDR1 KGHSH, CDR2 LQKENI. The CDR3 loop spans 13 amino acids. The V and J ends lost 3 bases and 1 base respectively, with 6 bases between them.

The gene calls are TRBV7-9 and TRBJ2-1; D might be TRBD2 (5 bases). The CDR3 is 12 residues long. V dropped 1 base and J dropped 12 bases, with 10 bases sitting between them. The germline V gene encodes CDR1 SEHNR and CDR2 FQNEAQ (reference sequence). The CDR3 DNA is TGTGCCAGCAGCTTAGGAGGGCTTGGGCAGTTCTTC. Translating gives CASSLGGLGQFF.